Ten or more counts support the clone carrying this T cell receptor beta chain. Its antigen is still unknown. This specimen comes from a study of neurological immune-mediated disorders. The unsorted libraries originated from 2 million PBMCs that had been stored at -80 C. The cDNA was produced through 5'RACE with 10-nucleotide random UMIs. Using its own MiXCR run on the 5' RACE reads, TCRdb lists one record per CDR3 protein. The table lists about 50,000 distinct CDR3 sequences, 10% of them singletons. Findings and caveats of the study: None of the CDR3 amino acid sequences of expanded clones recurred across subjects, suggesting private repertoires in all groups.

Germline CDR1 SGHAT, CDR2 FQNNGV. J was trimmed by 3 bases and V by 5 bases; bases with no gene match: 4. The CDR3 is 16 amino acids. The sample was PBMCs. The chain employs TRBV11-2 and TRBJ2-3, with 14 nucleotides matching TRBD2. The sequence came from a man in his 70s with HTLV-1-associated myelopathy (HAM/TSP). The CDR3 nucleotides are TGTGCCAGCAGCCGGACTAGCGGGAGGTCGACAGATACGCAGTATTTT. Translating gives CASSRTSGRSTDTQYF.